The clone carrying this T cell receptor (beta chain) was seen a few times. The assay was immunoSEQ multiplex PCR, and TCRdb's table has in-frame clones only and misses some. This sample carries around 200,000 clones, approximately 62% of them seen once, and the ten largest clones take roughly a tenth. The data derive from a study of shared clonotypes between healthy human individuals. The specimen was memory CD4+ T cells sorted from blood. The sample's subset: CD45RA-negative fraction. This clonotype was sampled from a man aged 25-40 years in good health.

CDR3: CASSVGLAGADNEQFF. CDR3 nucleotides: TGTGCCAGCAGCGTAGGTCTCGCGGGAGCTGACAATGAGCAGTTCTTC. V and J are TRBV9 and TRBJ2-1, with 7 bases matching TRBD2. CDR3 length: 16 amino acids. Germline CDR1 SGDLS, CDR2 YYNGEE. After removal of 0 bases from V and 5 bases from J, the junction contained 8 bases not matched to a gene.